The T cell receptor (beta chain) under discussion was sequenced for a study of PD-L1 blockade in urothelial cancer. General observations from the study: Greater 3-week expansion of tumor-associated blood clones was recorded for durable-benefit patients.

Germline CDR1 reads MNHEY; CDR2 reads SMNVEV (reference sequence). The V end lost 6 bases, the J end lost 6 bases, and 9 bases lay between the germline ends. CDR3 length equals 12 residues. Worth noting for this clone: Its antigen is unknown.

Stated time point: pretreatment peripheral blood. The assay was immunoSEQ multiplex PCR, and TCRdb's table has in-frame clones only and misses some. The profile covers about 47,000 clones, with more than 75% appearing a single time and roughly 1.8% taken by the ten largest. The TCR was taken from a man in his fifties with urothelial cancer. The genes are TRBV27 and TRBJ2-1, with D possibly TRBD2 on 6 matching bases. Sample: PBMCs, taken around atezolizumab (anti-PD-L1) treatment. CDR3 bases: TGTGCCAGCAGCCAGACTAGCAATGAGCAGTTCTTC. Its protein is CASSQTSNEQFF.